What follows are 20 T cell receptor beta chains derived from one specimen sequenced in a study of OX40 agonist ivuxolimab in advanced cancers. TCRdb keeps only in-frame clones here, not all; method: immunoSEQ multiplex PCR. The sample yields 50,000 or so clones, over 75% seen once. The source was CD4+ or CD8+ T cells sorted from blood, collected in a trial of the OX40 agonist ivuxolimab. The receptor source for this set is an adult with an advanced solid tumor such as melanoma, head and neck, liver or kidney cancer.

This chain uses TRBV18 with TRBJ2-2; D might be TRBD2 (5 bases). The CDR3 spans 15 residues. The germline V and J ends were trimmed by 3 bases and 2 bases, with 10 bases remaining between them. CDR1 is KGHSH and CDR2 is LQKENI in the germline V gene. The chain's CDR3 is CASSPTAANTGELFF. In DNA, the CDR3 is TGTGCCAGCTCACCTACAGCGGCAAACACCGGGGAGCTGTTTTTT.

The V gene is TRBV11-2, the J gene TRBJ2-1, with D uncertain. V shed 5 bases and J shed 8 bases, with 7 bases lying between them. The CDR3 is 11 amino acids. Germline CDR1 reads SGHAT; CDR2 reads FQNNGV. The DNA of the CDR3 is TGTGCCAGCAGCCCCCTCTATGAGCAGTTCTTC. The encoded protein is CASSPLYEQFF.

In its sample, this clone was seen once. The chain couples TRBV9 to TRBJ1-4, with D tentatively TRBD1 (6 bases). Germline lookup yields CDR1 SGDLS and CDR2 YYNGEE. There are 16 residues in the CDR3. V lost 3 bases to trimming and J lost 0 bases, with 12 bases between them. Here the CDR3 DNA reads TGTGCCAGCAGCGGCTCGGGGGGCGCAACTAATGAAAAACTGTTTTTT. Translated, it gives CASSGSGGATNEKLFF.

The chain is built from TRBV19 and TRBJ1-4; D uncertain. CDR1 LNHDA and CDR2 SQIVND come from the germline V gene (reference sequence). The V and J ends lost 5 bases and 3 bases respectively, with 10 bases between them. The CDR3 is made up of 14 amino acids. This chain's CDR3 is CASSYGGANEKLFF. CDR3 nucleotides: TGTGCCAGTAGTTACGGCGGGGCTAATGAAAAACTGTTTTTT.

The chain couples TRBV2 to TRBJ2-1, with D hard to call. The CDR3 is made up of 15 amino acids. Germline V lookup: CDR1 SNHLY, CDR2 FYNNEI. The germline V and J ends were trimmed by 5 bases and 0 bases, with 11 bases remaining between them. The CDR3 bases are TGTGCCAGCAGTTATGACTCGAGCTCCTACAATGAGCAGTTCTTC. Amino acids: CASSYDSSSYNEQFF.

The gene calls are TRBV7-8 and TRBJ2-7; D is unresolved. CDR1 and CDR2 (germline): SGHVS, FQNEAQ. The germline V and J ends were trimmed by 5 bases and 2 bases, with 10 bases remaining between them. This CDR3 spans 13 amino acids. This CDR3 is CASSGVAPYEQYF. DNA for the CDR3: TGTGCCAGCAGCGGAGTGGCCCCCTACGAGCAGTACTTC.

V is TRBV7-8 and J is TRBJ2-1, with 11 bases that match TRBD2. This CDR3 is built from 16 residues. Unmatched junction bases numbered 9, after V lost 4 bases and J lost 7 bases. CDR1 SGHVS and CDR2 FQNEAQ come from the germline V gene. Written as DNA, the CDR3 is TGTGCCAGCAGCTACCAGCTAGCGGGAGGATTTAATGAGCAGTTCTTC. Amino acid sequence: CASSYQLAGGFNEQFF.

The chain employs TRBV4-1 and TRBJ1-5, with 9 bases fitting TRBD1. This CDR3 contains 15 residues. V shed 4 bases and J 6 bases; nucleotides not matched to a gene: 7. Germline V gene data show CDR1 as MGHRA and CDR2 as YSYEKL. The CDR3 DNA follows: TGCGCCAGCAGCCTGACAGGGGGGACTATTCAGCCCCAGCATTTT. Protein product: CASSLTGGTIQPQHF.

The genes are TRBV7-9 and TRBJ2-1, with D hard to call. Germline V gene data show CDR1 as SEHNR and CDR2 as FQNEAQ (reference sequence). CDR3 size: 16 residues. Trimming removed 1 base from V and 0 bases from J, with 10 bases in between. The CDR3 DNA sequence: TGTGCCAGCAGCTTAGTGGTACGGGCCTCCTACAATGAGCAGTTCTTC. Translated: CASSLVVRASYNEQFF.

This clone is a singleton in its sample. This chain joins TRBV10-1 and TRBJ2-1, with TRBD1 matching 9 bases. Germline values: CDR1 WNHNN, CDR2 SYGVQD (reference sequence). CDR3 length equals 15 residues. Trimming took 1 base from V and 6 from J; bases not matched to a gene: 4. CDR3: CASSELAGQGNEQFF. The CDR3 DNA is TGCGCCAGCAGTGAGTTGGCGGGACAGGGCAATGAGCAGTTCTTC.

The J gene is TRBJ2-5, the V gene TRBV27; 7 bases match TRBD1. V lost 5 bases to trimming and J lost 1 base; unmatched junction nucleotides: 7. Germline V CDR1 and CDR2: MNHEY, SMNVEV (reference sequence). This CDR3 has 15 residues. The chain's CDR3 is CASSPLGQAQETQYF. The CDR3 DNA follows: TGTGCCAGCAGTCCTCTCGGACAGGCCCAAGAGACCCAGTACTTC.

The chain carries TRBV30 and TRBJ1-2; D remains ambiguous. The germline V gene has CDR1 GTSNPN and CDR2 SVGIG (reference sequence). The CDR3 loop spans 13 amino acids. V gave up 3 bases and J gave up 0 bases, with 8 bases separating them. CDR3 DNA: TGTGCCTGGAGCCTCATGGCTAACTATGGCTACACCTTC. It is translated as CAWSLMANYGYTF.

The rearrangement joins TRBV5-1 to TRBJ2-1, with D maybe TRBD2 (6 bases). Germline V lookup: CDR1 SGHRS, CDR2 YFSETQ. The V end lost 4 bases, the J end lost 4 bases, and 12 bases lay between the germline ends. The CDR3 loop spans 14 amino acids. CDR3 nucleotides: TGCGCCAGCAGCCTGGAGGGTTTATACAATGAGCAGTTCTTC. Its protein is CASSLEGLYNEQFF.

The CDR3 sequence is CASSYGNEKLFF. As DNA, the CDR3 is TGTGCCAGCAGTTACGGGAATGAAAAACTGTTTTTT. The J gene is TRBJ1-4, the V gene TRBV6-6; D gene ambiguous. The germline CDR1 and CDR2 sequences are MNHNY and SVGAGI (reference sequence). The V end lost 2 bases, the J end lost 5 bases, and 3 bases lay between the germline ends. This CDR3 has 12 amino acids.

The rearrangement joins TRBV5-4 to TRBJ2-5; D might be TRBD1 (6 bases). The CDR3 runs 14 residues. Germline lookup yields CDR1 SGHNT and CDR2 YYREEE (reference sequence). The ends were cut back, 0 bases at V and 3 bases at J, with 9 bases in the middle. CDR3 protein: CASSLEAGEETQYF. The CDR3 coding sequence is TGTGCCAGCAGCTTGGAGGCAGGGGAAGAGACCCAGTACTTC.

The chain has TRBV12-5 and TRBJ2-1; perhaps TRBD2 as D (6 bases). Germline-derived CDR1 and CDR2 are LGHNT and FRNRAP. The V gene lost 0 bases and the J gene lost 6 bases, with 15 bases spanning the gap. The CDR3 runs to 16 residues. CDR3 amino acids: CASGLVTSGRTNEQFF. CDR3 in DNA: TGTGCTAGTGGTTTGGTAACGTCAGGGAGGACCAATGAGCAGTTCTTC.

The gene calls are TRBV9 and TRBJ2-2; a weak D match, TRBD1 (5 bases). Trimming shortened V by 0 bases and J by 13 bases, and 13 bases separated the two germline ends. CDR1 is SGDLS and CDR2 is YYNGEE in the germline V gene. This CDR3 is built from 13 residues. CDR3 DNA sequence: TGTGCCAGCAGCGTAGAGGGGTGGCAAGGGCTGTTTTTT. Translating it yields CASSVEGWQGLFF.

The CDR3 sequence is CASSPRITATNEKLFF. CDR3 bases: TGTGCCAGTAGTCCCAGGATTACCGCAACTAATGAAAAACTGTTTTTT. V gene TRBV19 combines with J gene TRBJ1-4; D is unclear. This CDR3 region has 16 residues. The germline V and J ends were trimmed by 5 bases and 0 bases, with 13 bases remaining between them. Germline V gives CDR1 LNHDA, CDR2 SQIVND (reference sequence).

The CDR3 sequence: CASSWRDPDTDTQYF. Here the CDR3 DNA reads TGCGCCAGCAGCTGGCGGGACCCCGATACAGATACGCAGTATTTT. The chain recombines TRBV5-1 with TRBJ2-3; TRBD2 is a possible D gene (6 bases). Germline V gene lookup returns CDR1 SGHRS and CDR2 YFSETQ. This CDR3 spans 15 amino acids. V was cut by 3 bases and J by 3 bases, with 14 bases left in between.

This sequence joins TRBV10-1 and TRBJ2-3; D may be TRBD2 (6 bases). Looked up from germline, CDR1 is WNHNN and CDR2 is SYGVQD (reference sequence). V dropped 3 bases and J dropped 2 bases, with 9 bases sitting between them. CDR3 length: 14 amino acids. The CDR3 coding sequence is TGCGCCAGCAGTGAACGGGGGAACACAGATACGCAGTATTTT. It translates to CASSERGNTDTQYF.